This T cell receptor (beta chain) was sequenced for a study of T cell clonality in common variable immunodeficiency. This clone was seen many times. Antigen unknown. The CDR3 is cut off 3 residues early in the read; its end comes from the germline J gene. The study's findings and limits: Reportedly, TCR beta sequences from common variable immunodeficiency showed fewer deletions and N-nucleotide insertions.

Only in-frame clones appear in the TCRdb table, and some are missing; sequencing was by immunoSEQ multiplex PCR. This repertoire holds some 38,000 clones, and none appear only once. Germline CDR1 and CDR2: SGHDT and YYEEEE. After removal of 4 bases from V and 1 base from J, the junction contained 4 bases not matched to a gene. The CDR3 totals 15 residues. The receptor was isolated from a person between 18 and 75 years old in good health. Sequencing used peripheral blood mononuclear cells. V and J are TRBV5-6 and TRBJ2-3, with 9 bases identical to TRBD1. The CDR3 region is CASSADRGGTDTQYF. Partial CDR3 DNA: TGTGCCAGCAGCGCGGACAGGGGTGGCACAGATACG.